This is a list of T cell receptor beta chains from one sample in a study of low-dose radiotherapy and immunotherapy resistance in tumors. Each CDR3 protein is one row after TCRdb ran MiXCR on the reads. Altogether roughly 56,000 distinct CDR3 sequences are present, about 23% being singletons, with the ten largest covering 6.5% to 7%. The sample consisted of PBMCs, taken after low-dose radiotherapy plus immunotherapy. Receptor source: a male donor with prostate cancer. Each CDR3 is given with its conserved first and last residue. D genes are given only for firm matches.

CDR3	V	J	D
CASSPTSGAVQETQYF	TRBV4-2	TRBJ2-5	TRBD2
CSVGTGQGYEQYF	TRBV29-1	TRBJ2-7	TRBD1
CASSDLWTSGKNYEQYF	TRBV5-1	TRBJ2-7	TRBD2
CASGGSASNEQFF	TRBV6-1	TRBJ2-1	.
CSASPAGQTGYEQYF	TRBV20-1	TRBJ2-7	.
CAWRWTGGDTIYF	TRBV30	TRBJ1-3	TRBD1
CASSQERRRSGTDEQFF	TRBV14	TRBJ2-1	TRBD2
CASSGRSLGTGEQFF	TRBV14	TRBJ2-1	.
CASRGYNEQFF	TRBV6-2/TRBV6-3	TRBJ2-1	.
CASSVGASGYNEQFF	TRBV9	TRBJ2-1	TRBD2
CASSVGGPYNEQFF	TRBV6-1	TRBJ2-1	.
CSATDWSSYNEQFF	TRBV20-1	TRBJ2-1	.
CASSLAAVGRTDTQYF	TRBV7-8	TRBJ2-3	TRBD2
CASSLKTGGLETQYF	TRBV7-6	TRBJ2-5	TRBD1
CATRAGNEQFF	TRBV28	TRBJ2-1	.
CASSLGTEFYNEQFF	TRBV5-4	TRBJ2-1	.
CASSALAGGRDTQYF	TRBV7-3	TRBJ2-3	TRBD2
CASSGQGGLQPQHF	TRBV12-3/TRBV12-4	TRBJ1-5	TRBD1
CASSYSPGSNEKLFF	TRBV6-2/TRBV6-3	TRBJ1-4	.
CASSLFGPLDEQFF	TRBV5-1	TRBJ2-1	.
CASRRASGSTDTQYF	TRBV3-1	TRBJ2-3	TRBD2
CASSRAGTHTGELFF	TRBV7-8	TRBJ2-2	.
CASSPSTSGRMANEQFF	TRBV7-3	TRBJ2-1	TRBD2
CAWSTNEQFF	TRBV30	TRBJ2-1	.
CASSLAGVSSYNEQFF	TRBV28	TRBJ2-1	.
CASSHSVNTEAFF	TRBV3-1	TRBJ1-1	.
CASSASGTWNSPLHF	TRBV7-2	TRBJ1-6	.
CASSLTSGGYNEQFF	TRBV18	TRBJ2-1	TRBD2
CASNRQDYSNQPQHF	TRBV6-4	TRBJ1-5	.
CASSPDTGGGGSNTEAFF	TRBV27	TRBJ1-1	.
CASSSSGSGARTDTQYF	TRBV6-1	TRBJ2-3	TRBD2
CASSQDVLETQYF	TRBV4-2	TRBJ2-5	.
CASSIQRNTEAFF	TRBV6-2/TRBV6-3	TRBJ1-1	.